This passage covers 12 T cell receptor beta chains from one sample sequenced in a study of tumor-infiltrating lymphocytes in primary liver carcinoma. A constant-region primer primed TCR beta cDNA synthesis from 400 to 600 ng of total RNA. Amplification in three nested multiplex PCR rounds with slightly modified ARM-PCR gave rise to TCR beta libraries. Researchers ran the first two PCR rounds for 9 to 10 cycles each with TRBV1-TRBV30 forward primers and a C-beta reverse primer. One entry per CDR3 protein, called by TCRdb with MiXCR from the multiplex PCR reads. The sample lists about 320,000 distinct CDR3 sequences; 65% were seen once. Germline DNA was also extracted, with blood RNA taken from unsorted whole blood. Sequenced input: peripheral blood. The origin of the receptors is a man in his forties with primary liver carcinoma and hepatitis B virus infection.

This clonotype has just a few counts. This could be a read error, since a much larger clone is one nucleotide away. The rearrangement uses TRBV4-2 and TRBJ2-3, with TRBD2 matching 7 bases. The V segment lost 1 base and the J segment 2 bases; nucleotides outside the gene matches: 6. Per the germline V gene, CDR1 is LGHNA and CDR2 is YNFKEQ. This CDR3 is built from 16 residues. The DNA for the CDR3 is TGTGCCAGCAGCCAAGCGGACGGGAGGACCACAGATACGCAGTATTTT. Translated: CASSQADGRTTDTQYF.

The chain employs TRBV19 and TRBJ2-1; no firm D call. Trimming took 4 bases from V and 7 from J, leaving 11 bases between them. The germline CDR1 and CDR2 sequences are LNHDA and SQIVND (reference sequence). This CDR3 comprises 13 residues. The CDR3: CASSTRTGNEQFF. CDR3 nucleotide sequence: TGTGCCAGTAGTACTCGAACCGGGAATGAGCAGTTCTTC.

About this clonotype: At one of its ends the junction is not consistent with the germline gene, which may arise from a read error. This chain connects TRBV11-2 to TRBJ2-7; 9 nucleotides match TRBD1. CDR3 length equals 13 residues. Germline V gene lookup returns CDR1 SGHAT and CDR2 FQNNGV. CDR3: CASCGTGLHEQCF. The CDR3 nucleotides are TGTGCCAGCTGCGGGACAGGGTTGCACGAGCAGTGCTTC.

On this clonotype: Compared with germline, one end of the junction differs, possibly owing to a read error. The J gene is TRBJ2-1, the V gene TRBV4-2, with D maybe TRBD2 (6 bases). The CDR3 length is 17 residues. CDR1 and CDR2 from the germline V gene are LGHNA and YNFKEQ. The chain's CDR3 is CASNQEPSRRAVDEQFF. The CDR3 nucleotides read TGTGCCAGCAACCAAGAACCTAGCAGGAGGGCCGTCGATGAGCAGTTCTTC.

This chain uses TRBV5-1 with TRBJ1-6; 10 nucleotides match TRBD1. The CDR3 is 15 amino acids. CDR1 and CDR2 (germline): SGHRS, YFSETQ. V shed 0 bases, J shed 9 bases, and the junction held 3 bases outside the gene matches. The CDR3 DNA reads TGCGCCAGCAGCTTGGGACAGGGGGCAAGTTCACCCCTCCACTTT. Translation: CASSLGQGASSPLHF.

Regarding this clonotype: One junction end does not reproduce the germline sequence, and a read error may be involved. The chain couples TRBV28 to TRBJ1-4; no clear D. Germline V gives CDR1 MDHEN, CDR2 SYDVKM. The CDR3 has 19 residues. The CDR3 sequence: CANSLPPDAIAATNEKLFF. CDR3 nucleotides: TGTGCCAACAGTTTACCTCCCGACGCTATAGCAGCAACTAATGAAAAACTGTTTTTT.

This clonotype was counted at least ten times. The rearrangement joins TRBV29-1 to TRBJ2-7; D is undetermined. Germline V lookup: CDR1 SQVTM, CDR2 ANQGSEA. Trimming cost V 4 bases and J 0 bases, with 10 bases left between them. There are 13 residues in the CDR3. CDR3 sequence reads: CSVGDWSSYEQYF. Written as DNA, the CDR3 is TGCAGCGTTGGCGACTGGAGCTCCTACGAGCAGTACTTC.

The chain joins TRBV6-1 to TRBJ2-5, with 9 nucleotides matching TRBD1. This CDR3 has 15 amino acids. V trimming: 3 bases; J trimming: 9 bases; junction bases outside the gene matches: 11. Germline V gives CDR1 MNHNS, CDR2 SASEGT. The CDR3 DNA reads TGTGCCAGCAGTGATCCCCGACAGGGGGTATGGGCCCAGTACTTC. It specifies CASSDPRQGVWAQYF.

Of note for this clonotype: One base away lies a much larger clone, so this may be a sequencing read error. This sequence joins TRBV5-1 and TRBJ1-1, with D possibly being TRBD1 (6 bases). Germline CDR1 and CDR2: SGHRS and YFSETQ. The CDR3 is 15 amino acids. The CDR3 DNA is TGCGCCGGCAGCGACAGGCCGGGGTGGAACACTGAAGCTTTCTTT. It translates to CAGSDRPGWNTEAFF.

Concerning this clonotype itself: One end of the junction is discordant with germline, which a read error may explain. The gene calls are TRBV6-6 and TRBJ2-2; a weak D match, TRBD2 (6 bases). CDR1 and CDR2 (germline): MNHNY, SVGAGI (reference sequence). The CDR3 extends over 19 amino acids. CDR3 nucleotides: TGTGCCAGTAGTTACCAAGAGAAGTCCGGGACTCCGCCAACCGGGGAGCTGCTTTTT. Translating it yields CASSYQEKSGTPPTGELLF.

J is TRBJ2-7 and V is TRBV25-1, with D tentatively TRBD1 (5 bases). The CDR3 runs 13 residues. The V gene's germline CDR1 is MGHDK and CDR2 SYGVNS. V dropped 3 bases and J dropped 12 bases, with 18 bases sitting between them. The CDR3: CASSDPTQGRRYF. The CDR3 DNA is TGTGCCAGCAGTGACCCAACCCAGGGTAGGAGGTACTTC.

A note on this clonotype: A read error may be the cause here, since a much bigger clone is one base away. The CDR3 loop is CVSRRTGTGGYEQYF. CDR3 nucleotide sequence: TGTGTCAGCAGACGAACCGGGACAGGGGGGTACGAGCAGTACTTC. The rearrangement joins TRBV14 to TRBJ2-7; 11 bases map to TRBD1. Germline CDR1 and CDR2: SGHDN and FVKESK. The CDR3 spans 15 residues.